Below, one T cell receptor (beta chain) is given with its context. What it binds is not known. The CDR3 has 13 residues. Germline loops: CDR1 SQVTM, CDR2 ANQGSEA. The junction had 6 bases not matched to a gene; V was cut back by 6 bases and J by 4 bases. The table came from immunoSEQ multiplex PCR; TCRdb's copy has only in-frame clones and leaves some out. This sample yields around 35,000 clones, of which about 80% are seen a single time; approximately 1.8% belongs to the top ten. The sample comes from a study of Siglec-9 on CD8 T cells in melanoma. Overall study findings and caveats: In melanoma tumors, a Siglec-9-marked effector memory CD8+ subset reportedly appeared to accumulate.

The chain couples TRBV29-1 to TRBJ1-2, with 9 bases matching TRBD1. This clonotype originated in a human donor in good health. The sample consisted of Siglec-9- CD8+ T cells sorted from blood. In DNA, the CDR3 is TGCAGCGTCCGATGGACAGGGGCCTATGGCTACACCTTC. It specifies CSVRWTGAYGYTF.